Listed here are 26 T cell receptor beta chains from one sample, sequenced in a study of T cell responses to AZD1222 COVID-19 vaccine. Libraries were prepared by immunoSEQ multiplex PCR; TCRdb keeps only in-frame clonotypes and omits some of them. This table has 100,000 to 150,000 clones, about nine tenths appearing once. This specimen was peripheral blood, taken on day 0 of AZD1222 vaccination. These receptors came from an adult in good health.

V is TRBV5-4 and J is TRBJ1-2; the D is unclear. Germline loops: CDR1 SGHNT, CDR2 YYREEE (reference sequence). This CDR3 region has 16 residues. Trimming took 0 bases from V and 7 from J, leaving 19 bases between them. The CDR3 DNA sequence: TGTGCCAGCAGCTTGGACGGTAGCAGGCGGTCCCGTGGCTACACCTTC. This codes for CASSLDGSRRSRGYTF. Using reference TRBV5-4 and TRBJ1-2 for the parts outside the CDR3, the full variable domain is ETGVTQSPTHLIKTRGQQVTLRCSSQSGHNTVSWYQQALGQGPQFIFQYYREEENGRGNFPPRFSGLQFPNYSSELNVNALELDDSALYLCASSLDGSRRSRGYTFGSGTRLTVV.

This clone was recorded only once. The rearrangement links TRBV19 to TRBJ1-5, with D hard to call. V shed 1 base and J shed 6 bases, with 4 bases lying between them. The CDR3 runs to 12 residues. Germline V CDR1 and CDR2: LNHDA, SQIVND (reference sequence). CDR3 loop: CASSIGGQPQHF. CDR3 DNA sequence: TGTGCCAGTAGTATAGGGGGTCAGCCCCAGCATTTT.

This sequence joins TRBV10-3 and TRBJ2-3, with 9 bases identical to TRBD1. Unmatched junction bases numbered 0, after V lost 8 bases and J lost 0 bases. Germline V gives CDR1 ENHRY, CDR2 SYGVKD. The CDR3 has 13 residues. The CDR3 coding sequence is TGTGCCATCGGGACAGGGAGCACAGATACGCAGTATTTT. This sequence encodes CAIGTGSTDTQYF.

The chain carries TRBV18 and TRBJ2-1, with TRBD2 identical over 9 bases. V dropped 5 bases and J dropped 4; count of bases not matched to a gene: 9. This CDR3 has 16 residues. From germline, CDR1 is KGHSH and CDR2 LQKENI. CDR3 coding DNA: TGTGCCAGCTCAACGATAGCGGGGGTGGGGTACAATGAGCAGTTCTTC. It is translated as CASSTIAGVGYNEQFF.

The chain recombines TRBV27 with TRBJ2-2; D tentatively reads TRBD1 or TRBD2 (7 bases each). Germline V lookup: CDR1 MNHEY, CDR2 SMNVEV (reference sequence). Trimming pared 10 bases from V and 2 bases from J, leaving 29 bases between. The CDR3 has 19 amino acids. The CDR3 loop is CANPLRQGAGTTNTGELFF. The CDR3 DNA follows: TGTGCCAACCCACTCCGACAGGGAGCGGGGACGACCAACACCGGGGAGCTGTTTTTT.

The rearrangement joins TRBV7-9 to TRBJ1-6, with unresolved D. Germline V gene data show CDR1 as SEHNR and CDR2 as FQNEAQ (reference sequence). The CDR3 sequence is 14 residues long. The germline V and J ends were trimmed by 2 bases and 6 bases, with 8 bases remaining between them. The CDR3 loop reads CASSLYRPNSPLHF. DNA for the CDR3: TGTGCCAGCAGCTTATATAGGCCTAATTCACCCCTCCACTTT.

The chain combines TRBV19 with TRBJ2-7; D is tentatively TRBD1 or TRBD2 (5 bases each). The CDR3 spans 13 residues. Trimming stripped 3 bases from V and 5 bases from J, with 11 bases between. Germline CDR1 is LNHDA and CDR2 is SQIVND (reference sequence). CDR3 nucleotides: TGTGCCAGTAGTATCAGGGACGCGGACGAGCAGTACTTC. Amino acid sequence: CASSIRDADEQYF.

This clone was detected only once. V gene TRBV5-6 combines with J gene TRBJ2-7, with no clear D. This CDR3 has 13 residues. V was shortened by 1 base and J by 2 bases, with 7 bases between the two germline ends. Germline CDR1 and CDR2: SGHDT and YYEEEE. For the CDR3, the DNA is TGTGCCAGCAGCTTGTATCAGGCCTACGAGCAGTACTTC. It is translated as CASSLYQAYEQYF.

The chain has TRBV12-5 and TRBJ2-7; 9 bases are a match to TRBD1. V shed 4 bases, J shed 3 bases, and the junction held 4 bases outside the gene matches. Germline CDR1 LGHNT, CDR2 FRNRAP. This CDR3 is 14 amino acids long. The CDR3 DNA sequence: TGTGCTAGTGGTTCCGGGACAGGGATCTACGAGCAGTACTTC. This codes for CASGSGTGIYEQYF.

This clone was seen once. The chain joins TRBV5-1 to TRBJ2-1, with 10 bases matching TRBD2. This CDR3 is built from 18 residues. Germline V gene lookup returns CDR1 SGHRS and CDR2 YFSETQ. With V trimmed by 2 bases and J by 4 bases, 12 bases remained unmatched. CDR3 sequence reads: CASSFRPVERGGYNEQFF. CDR3 bases: TGCGCCAGCAGCTTCCGGCCCGTTGAGCGGGGGGGTTACAATGAGCAGTTCTTC.

This chain connects TRBV28 to TRBJ2-5; D gene uncertain. Germline V gene lookup returns CDR1 MDHEN and CDR2 SYDVKM. The CDR3 is made up of 12 amino acids. Trimming took 2 bases from V and 5 from J, leaving 6 bases between them. The DNA of the CDR3 is TGTGCCAGCAGTTTACGTAGGGAGACCCAGTACTTC. It translates to CASSLRRETQYF.

The V call is TRBV4-2, the J call TRBJ1-6; D unresolved. There are 13 residues in the CDR3. CDR1 and CDR2 (germline): LGHNA, YNFKEQ. The germline V and J ends were trimmed by 7 bases and 9 bases, with 13 bases remaining between them. The CDR3 region has the DNA TGTGCCAGCAACCGTGAAAAGGTTTCACCCCTCCACTTT. It translates to CASNREKVSPLHF.

This clone was recorded once. The J gene is TRBJ2-3, the V gene TRBV5-5, with 7 nucleotides matching TRBD1. The germline V gene encodes CDR1 SGHKS and CDR2 YYEKEE (reference sequence). Losses at the gene ends were 3 bases for V and 4 bases for J; bases not matched to a gene: 8. The CDR3 length is 15 residues. CDR3 sequence reads: CASSWSGTDADTQYF. In nucleotides, the CDR3 is TGTGCCAGCAGCTGGTCCGGGACAGATGCAGATACGCAGTATTTT.

The CDR3 DNA reads as TGTGCCAGCAGTAAGACAGACTATGGCTACACCTTC. Amino acid sequence: CASSKTDYGYTF. The V call is TRBV6-5, the J call TRBJ1-2, with D tentatively TRBD1 (5 bases). Germline CDR1 and CDR2: MNHEY and SVGAGI. The CDR3 is made up of 12 amino acids. The ends were cut back, 5 bases at V and 3 bases at J, with 7 bases in the middle.

CDR3 sequence (DNA): TGTGCCAGCAGCACTTCCCGGGACACCCAAGCTTTCTTT. Translated: CASSTSRDTQAFF. The V call is TRBV11-2, the J call TRBJ1-1, with D maybe TRBD1 (6 bases). Germline CDR1 SGHAT, CDR2 FQNNGV. This CDR3 is 13 amino acids long. V was pared by 5 bases and J by 9 bases, with 16 bases between.

This clone has a handful of counts. CDR3 sequence reads: CAWSLVGALGNEQFF. The CDR3 DNA reads TGTGCCTGGAGCCTAGTGGGTGCCTTGGGGAATGAGCAGTTCTTC. This chain links TRBV30 with TRBJ2-1; D is ambiguous. V was pared by 3 bases and J by 7 bases, with 19 bases between. Germline V gene sequence: CDR1 GTSNPN, CDR2 SVGIG (reference sequence). The CDR3 has 15 residues.

The chain has TRBV9 and TRBJ1-2, with unresolved D. Between the trimmed V and J ends, which lost 3 bases and 4 bases, there was a span of 16 bases. CDR1 and CDR2 (germline): SGDLS, YYNGEE. The CDR3 spans 15 residues. CDR3 loop: CASSDTSYGFYGYTF. CDR3 sequence (DNA): TGTGCCAGCAGCGACACCTCATACGGTTTCTATGGCTACACCTTC. Combining the CDR3 with reference TRBV9 and TRBJ1-2 gives the whole variable domain DSGVTQTPKHLITATGQRVTLRCSPRSGDLSVYWYQQSLDQGLQFLIQYYNGEERAKGNILERFSAQQFPDLHSELNLSSLELGDSALYFCASSDTSYGFYGYTFGSGTRLTVV.

V gene TRBV29-1 combines with J gene TRBJ2-1; D remains unclear. Germline V CDR1 and CDR2: SQVTM, ANQGSEA. The CDR3 length is 11 residues. The ends were cut back, 4 bases at V and 9 bases at J, with 10 bases in the middle. DNA of the CDR3: TGCAGCGTTGGCCCCGTTTCTGAGCAGTTCTTC. Translating it yields CSVGPVSEQFF.

This chain uses TRBV4-1 with TRBJ2-2; a weak D match, TRBD2 (8 bases). The length of the CDR3 is 13 residues. Germline V gene data show CDR1 as MGHRA and CDR2 as YSYEKL. Trimming removed 8 bases at V and 5 bases at J, with 12 bases between. The DNA for the CDR3 is TGCGCCAGCCGGGAGGGGGCAACCGGGGAGCTGTTTTTT. Residues: CASREGATGELFF.

This clone was detected once. The chain joins TRBV12-3 or TRBV12-4 to TRBJ1-1; D remains unclear. Trimming removed 7 bases at V and 3 bases at J, with 12 bases between. This CDR3 region has 13 residues. The CDR3 DNA sequence: TGTGCCAGCATACCCGGGGAATACACTGAAGCTTTCTTT. Translating gives CASIPGEYTEAFF.

The rearrangement uses TRBV7-9 and TRBJ1-6, with a tentative D call TRBD1 (5 bases). The germline V gene encodes CDR1 SEHNR and CDR2 FQNEAQ (reference sequence). The CDR3 covers 15 residues. Deletions cut 4 bases from V and 5 bases from J, with 12 bases between. The CDR3 sequence is CASSSVGGNNSPLHF. The CDR3 DNA reads TGTGCCAGCAGCTCTGTGGGGGGAAATAATTCACCCCTCCACTTT.

This clone was recorded a few times. The chain combines TRBV18 with TRBJ2-7; D ambiguous. V was clipped by 6 bases and J by 0 bases, with 9 bases between them. The V gene's germline CDR1 is KGHSH and CDR2 LQKENI. The CDR3 extends over 13 amino acids. Here the CDR3 reads CASSVTDSYEQYF. DNA for the CDR3: TGTGCCAGCTCCGTGACGGACTCCTACGAGCAGTACTTC.

This clone was seen just once. The chain recombines TRBV28 with TRBJ1-1; tentatively, D is TRBD1 (6 bases). The germline gives CDR1 MDHEN, CDR2 SYDVKM. The V end was cut by 3 bases, the J end by 5 bases, with 10 bases between. CDR3 length: 13 amino acids. DNA of the CDR3: TGTGCCAGCAGTTTCCGGGGGCGAACTGAAGCTTTCTTT. Its protein product is CASSFRGRTEAFF.

This clone occurred once. The chain combines TRBV4-2 with TRBJ2-7; no clear D. Trimming removed 4 bases at V and 0 bases at J, with 7 bases between. The CDR3 loop spans 13 amino acids. Germline assignment: CDR1 LGHNA and CDR2 YNFKEQ. The CDR3 DNA reads as TGTGCCAGCAGCCCAGACGGCTCCTACGAGCAGTACTTC. It translates to CASSPDGSYEQYF.

The chain joins TRBV7-2 to TRBJ2-7; D not certain. V lost 1 base to trimming and J lost 0 bases, with 13 bases between them. The germline V gene has CDR1 SGHTA and CDR2 FQGNSA. This CDR3 has 16 residues. CDR3 protein: CASSLVEISRSYEQYF. CDR3 nucleotide sequence: TGTGCCAGCAGCTTAGTAGAAATTTCTCGCTCCTACGAGCAGTACTTC.

This clone occurred a few times. CDR3 coding DNA: TGTGCCAGCAGTGGTAGGATGGGCACTGAAGCTTTCTTT. Translated, it gives CASSGRMGTEAFF. V and J are TRBV2 and TRBJ1-1; D not resolved. V dropped 4 bases and J dropped 4 bases, with 10 bases sitting between them. CDR1 and CDR2 (germline): SNHLY, FYNNEI. The CDR3 covers 13 residues.